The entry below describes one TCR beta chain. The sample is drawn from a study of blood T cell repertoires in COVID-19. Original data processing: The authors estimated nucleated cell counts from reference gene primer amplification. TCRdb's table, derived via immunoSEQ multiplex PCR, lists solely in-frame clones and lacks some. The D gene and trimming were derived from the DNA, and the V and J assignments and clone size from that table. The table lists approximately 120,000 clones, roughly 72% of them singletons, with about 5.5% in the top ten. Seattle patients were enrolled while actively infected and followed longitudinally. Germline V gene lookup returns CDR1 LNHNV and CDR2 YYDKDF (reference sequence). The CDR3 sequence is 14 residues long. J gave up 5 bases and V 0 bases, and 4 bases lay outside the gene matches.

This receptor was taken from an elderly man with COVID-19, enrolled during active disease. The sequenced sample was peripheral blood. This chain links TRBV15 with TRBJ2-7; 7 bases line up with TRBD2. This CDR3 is CATSRDRAGDEQYF. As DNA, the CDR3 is TGTGCCACCAGCAGAGATCGGGCGGGAGACGAGCAGTACTTC.